This T cell receptor beta chain comes out of a study of T cells after yellow fever vaccination. A 5'RACE template-switching step, the method used to make TCR cDNA, added a universal primer site and UMIs. TCRdb itself ran the 5' RACE reads through MiXCR, one entry per CDR3 protein. The sample has just under 85,000 distinct CDR3 sequences; roughly 13% are singletons. Study-wide results and caveats: The CD4 compartment and the CD8 compartment contained a small share of clonotypes in common. Contaminants from the bulk population, in the form of abundant clonotypes, could be found in FACS-sorted repertoires.

This CDR3 is 16 amino acids long. V was clipped by 2 bases and J by 3 bases; unmatched bases: 4. CDR1 SNHLY and CDR2 FYNNEI come from the germline V gene. This specimen consisted of CD8+ T cells not binding an NS4B(214-222) dextramer, sorted from PBMCs, obtained about 20 days after the first yellow fever vaccination. The TCR sequence derives from a man aged 18-30 years who received the YFV17D yellow fever vaccine. The V call is TRBV2, the J call TRBJ1-1; 12 bases line up with TRBD1. The CDR3 sequence: CASSEKGTGGYTEAFF. DNA for the CDR3: TGTGCCAGCAGTGAAAAAGGGACAGGGGGCTACACTGAAGCTTTCTTT.